The rows below give T cell receptor beta chains drawn from one sample of a study of regulatory T cells in long-lasting Graves disease. Via MiXCR, TCRdb re-called the multiplex PCR reads, giving one row per CDR3 protein. The table lists 400,000 to 500,000 distinct CDR3 sequences, around 20% of them singletons. Sequenced material: peripheral blood mononuclear cells (PBMCs), taken when the disease was refractory, from a patient treated with antithyroid drugs. The receptors originated from a female donor with Graves disease. CDR3s include the opening cysteine and the closing phenylalanine or tryptophan. A D gene is named only where the DNA matches it firmly. Clone size is not always given. Where it is, it says once, few, many or a class for expanded clones.

V	D	J	size	DNA	CDR3
TRBV3-1	TRBD2	TRBJ2-6	few	TGTGCCAGCAGCCAATTCCCTAGCGGGAGCTCTGGGGCCAACGTCCTGACTTTC	CASSQFPSGSSGANVLTF
TRBV7-8	-	TRBJ1-2	-	TGTGCCAGCAGCTTGGAGGCGACCGCTACTTACTATGGCTACACCTTC	CASSLEATATYYGYTF
TRBV12-3/TRBV12-4	TRBD1	TRBJ1-2	many	TGTGCCAGCAGTAGAGACAGGGGTTATGGCTACACCTTC	CASSRDRGYGYTF
TRBV12-3/TRBV12-4	-	TRBJ2-3	once	TGTGCCAGCAGTTTGCAGCACCCCACAGATACGCAGTATTTT	CASSLQHPTDTQYF
TRBV4-2	-	TRBJ1-2	few	TGTGCCAGCAGAAAACCAGGGCAGGGAGGGAGTCGTGGCTACACCTTC	CASRKPGQGGSRGYTF
TRBV5-6	-	TRBJ1-1	few	TGTGCCAGCAGCCCACCGGGACGGCGGAACACTGAAGCTTTCTTT	CASSPPGRRNTEAFF
TRBV12-3/TRBV12-4	-	TRBJ1-2	-	TGTGCCAGCACCCGAGAGGGGGACTATGGCTACACCTTC	CASTREGDYGYTF
TRBV20-1	TRBD2	TRBJ2-7	-	TGCAGTGCTGAGATTGGGACTAGCGGGACCTCGGAGCAGTACTTC	CSAEIGTSGTSEQYF
TRBV18	-	TRBJ1-1	many	TGTGCCAGCTCACCATATGGGAGTGAAGCTTTCTTT	CASSPYGSEAFF
TRBV20-1	TRBD2	TRBJ2-7	many	TGCAGTGCATTGGGGACTAGCGGGAGCCACGTCACCTCCTACGAGCAGTACTTC	CSALGTSGSHVTSYEQYF
TRBV20-1	TRBD2	TRBJ2-4	few	TGCAGTGCTTATCTAGCGGGAACGGCCAAAAACATTCAGTACTTC	CSAYLAGTAKNIQYF
TRBV27	-	TRBJ1-2	-	TGTGCCAGCAGTTCCCCGACAAGAAACTATGGCTACACCTTC	CASSSPTRNYGYTF
TRBV5-1	-	TRBJ1-1	-	TGCGCCAGCAGCGGGGGGGAACAGGGGAACACTGAAGCTTTCTTT	CASSGGEQGNTEAFF
TRBV5-1	-	TRBJ2-7	few	TGCGCCAGCAGCTCACTACTAAACAGGTCTCCCGACTTGCAGTACTTC	CASSSLLNRSPDLQYF
TRBV7-2	-	TRBJ2-5	many	TGTGCCAGCAGCTTAGGTAGTTTAGAGACCCAGTACTTC	CASSLGSLETQYF
TRBV11-2	-	TRBJ2-5	-	TGTGCCAGCAGCTCGCCCTATAGGCCCCCCCCCCAAGAGACCCAGTACTTC	CASSSPYRPPPQETQYF
TRBV4-1	-	TRBJ2-7	-	TGCGCCAGCAGCCAAGATCGCGCGTACGAGCAGTACTTC	CASSQDRAYEQYF
TRBV4-1	TRBD1	TRBJ2-5	-	TGCGCCAGCAGCCAAGACCCCCGGACAGGGCAGAGTAAGAAAGAGACCCAGTACTTC	CASSQDPRTGQSKKETQYF
TRBV4-1	TRBD2	TRBJ2-7	many	TGCGCCAGCAGCACGGGACTAGCCTACGAGCAGTACTTC	CASSTGLAYEQYF
TRBV5-1	TRBD1	TRBJ1-3	few	TGCGCCAGCAGACAGACAGGGGGCCTTGGAAACACCATATATTTT	CASRQTGGLGNTIYF
TRBV3-1	TRBD1	TRBJ1-1	many	TGTGCCAGCAGCCGGGACAGCGGGAACACTGAAGCTTTCTTT	CASSRDSGNTEAFF
TRBV24-1	-	TRBJ2-1	-	TGTGCCACCAGTGAGCATCCCCGCCAGGAGCAGTTCTTC	CATSEHPRQEQFF
TRBV30	-	TRBJ2-7	many	TGTGCCTGGAGTCTTACTAGCTCCTACGAGCAGTACTTC	CAWSLTSSYEQYF
TRBV19	TRBD1	TRBJ2-2	-	TGTGCCAGTAGAAGGTCGAGGGGGCCGAACACCGGGGAGCTGTTTTTT	CASRRSRGPNTGELFF
TRBV7-9	-	TRBJ2-3	-	TGTGCCAGCAGCTCCACCAGCGGAGAAACAGATACGCAGTATTTT	CASSSTSGETDTQYF
TRBV11-2	TRBD2	TRBJ2-5	-	TGTGCCAGCAGCCCGACTAGCGGCAACCTAGGGGGGGAGACCCAGTACTTC	CASSPTSGNLGGETQYF
TRBV6-1	-	TRBJ1-1	many	TGTGCCAGCAGGACCGGGACTCCGAACACTGAAGCTTTCTTT	CASRTGTPNTEAFF
TRBV29-1	-	TRBJ2-5	few	TGCAGCGTTTCGATGGAGACCCAGTACTTC	CSVSMETQYF
TRBV11-2	-	TRBJ2-5	many	TGTGCCAGCAGCTTTCCCGACCAAGAGACCCAGTACTTC	CASSFPDQETQYF
TRBV19	TRBD1	TRBJ2-2	-	TGTGCCAGTAGTCGCCGGACAGGGATGAACACCGGGGAGCTGTTTTTT	CASSRRTGMNTGELFF
TRBV6-5	-	TRBJ2-3	-	TGTGCCAGCAGTTACCGACTCGGGGTTCGCACAGATACGCAGTATTTT	CASSYRLGVRTDTQYF
TRBV7-6	TRBD2	TRBJ2-1	-	TGTGCCAGCAGCGTCGGGACTAGCGGGAGAACTGAGCAGTTCTTC	CASSVGTSGRTEQFF
TRBV7-9	-	TRBJ1-1	many	TGTGCCAGCAGCCGGGGACAGAACACTGAAGCTTTCTTT	CASSRGQNTEAFF
TRBV28	-	TRBJ2-7	many	TGTGCCAGCAGTCGAACGTCTACTCTAGCACTCGACTACGAGCAGTACTTC	CASSRTSTLALDYEQYF
TRBV7-2	TRBD2	TRBJ2-1	few	TGTGCCAGCAGCTTACTGAGCGGGAGGGCCGCAAATGAGCAGTTCTTC	CASSLLSGRAANEQFF
TRBV9	TRBD1	TRBJ1-5	many	TGTGCCAGCAGCGTAGGAGGGACAGGGGGACAGCCCCAGCATTTT	CASSVGGTGGQPQHF
TRBV7-9	TRBD1	TRBJ1-2	many	TGTGCCAGCAGCTTAGCCGGGACAGGGAACTATGGCTACACCTTC	CASSLAGTGNYGYTF
TRBV24-1	-	TRBJ2-5	few	TGTGCCACCAGTGATTTGACGAGCCAAGAGACCCAGTACTTC	CATSDLTSQETQYF
TRBV7-8	-	TRBJ1-6	many	TGTGCCAGCAGCTTAGTTCTAGACCCCGATTCACCCCTCCACTTT	CASSLVLDPDSPLHF
TRBV30	TRBD2	TRBJ2-5	-	TGTGCCTGGAGTGTTCCGATTAGCGGGAGGGCCATGGAGACCCAGTACTTC	CAWSVPISGRAMETQYF
TRBV27	TRBD1	TRBJ1-6	few	TGTGCCAGCAGTTCACCGGGACAGGGTTTGGGAAATTCACCCCTCCACTTT	CASSSPGQGLGNSPLHF
TRBV7-2	-	TRBJ1-3	-	TGTGCCAGCAGCGGGACCGCCAACGGACAGTGGAAAGCAAACACCATATATTTT	CASSGTANGQWKANTIYF
TRBV7-2	TRBD2	TRBJ2-4	few	TGTGCCAGCATCCGTCTAGCGGGGGAAAACATTCAGTACTTC	CASIRLAGENIQYF
TRBV28	-	TRBJ2-7	many	TGTGCCAGCAGTTTATGGGGTAACGAGCAGTACTTC	CASSLWGNEQYF
TRBV28	TRBD2	TRBJ2-3	few	TGTGCCAGCAGTAGGACTAGCGGGAGGGGTACGCAGTATTTT	CASSRTSGRGTQYF
TRBV5-1	-	TRBJ1-2	many	TGCGCCAGCAGCTCGCCAGGGACCATTGGTTTCGGCTACACCTTC	CASSSPGTIGFGYTF
TRBV20-1	-	TRBJ1-5	many	TGCAGTGCTAGACCGAGTCCGGGAGATCAGCCCCAGCATTTT	CSARPSPGDQPQHF
TRBV5-4	-	TRBJ2-7	-	TGTGCCAGCAGCCAGAGTAACTACGAGCAGTACTTC	CASSQSNYEQYF
TRBV7-8	-	TRBJ2-1	-	TGTGCCAGCATCAGGGGGGCAAGCTCCTACAATGAGCAGTTCTTC	CASIRGASSYNEQFF
TRBV6-1	-	TRBJ2-5	many	TGTGCCAGCCGCCGGGACACCTCCCAGGGAGAGACCCAGTACTTC	CASRRDTSQGETQYF
TRBV28	-	TRBJ2-2	many	TGTGCCAGCAGATCTGCGAACACCGGGGAGCTGTTTTTT	CASRSANTGELFF
TRBV27	TRBD2	TRBJ2-7	-	TGTGCCAGCAAGACAGCGGGGGCGACCTACGAGCAGTACTTC	CASKTAGATYEQYF
TRBV28	-	TRBJ2-5	-	TGTGCCAGCAGCTTGACGGGCCTGGGGGCCCAAGAGACCCAGTACTTC	CASSLTGLGAQETQYF
TRBV6-2/TRBV6-3	TRBD2	TRBJ2-2	few	TGTGCCAGCAGTCCCGGACTAGCGGGAACCGGGGGCACCGGGGAGCTGTTTTTT	CASSPGLAGTGGTGELFF
TRBV5-6	-	TRBJ1-3	-	TGTGCCAGCACCCAGACGGGGGCTTCTGGAAACACCATATATTTT	CASTQTGASGNTIYF
TRBV28	-	TRBJ2-5	many	TGTGCCAGCAGTTTATATCTCGGGACGCCTAGTAGCAAGGGAGAAGAGACCCAGTACTTC	CASSLYLGTPSSKGEETQYF
TRBV27	-	TRBJ1-3	-	TGTGCCAGCCGCAAAGTAGGCCACTCTGGAAACACCATATATTTT	CASRKVGHSGNTIYF
TRBV19	TRBD2	TRBJ2-7	-	TGTGCCAGTAGTATACGGGACTACTACGAGCAGTACTTC	CASSIRDYYEQYF
TRBV7-2	-	TRBJ2-3	-	TGTGCCAGCAGCAACTTCTCGCACACAGATACGCAGTATTTT	CASSNFSHTDTQYF